This TCR beta chain was obtained from a study of Graves' ophthalmopathy and Graves' hyperthyroidism. Amplified TCR beta CDR3 regions were obtained using RNA transcripts as template. In the first round, RT-PCR was carried out with HTBI primers, and a multiplex PCR formed the second round. TCRdb re-analysed the multiplex PCR reads in MiXCR, keeping a single row per CDR3 protein. The sample records approximately 380,000 distinct CDR3 sequences, about 21% being singletons. This clonotype was counted at least ten times. The CDR3 consists of 13 residues. With 4 bases removed from V and 0 bases from J, the gap between germline ends came to 6 bases. Looked up from germline, CDR1 is SGHTA and CDR2 is FQGNSA.

The sample taken for sequencing was peripheral blood. The J gene is TRBJ1-1, the V gene TRBV7-2; D remains ambiguous. The TCR comes from a woman aged 18 to 35 with stable Graves' hyperthyroidism. Here the CDR3 reads CASSSPMNTEAFF. DNA for the CDR3: TGTGCCAGCAGCTCACCGATGAACACTGAAGCTTTCTTT.